The 13 T cell receptor beta chains below all came from one sample that was sequenced in a study of beta chain features in type 1 diabetes. The study, taken as a whole, reports: Patients with Type 1 diabetes showed moderately but significantly shorter TCRB CDR3s in all four CD4+ subsets.

Investigators reverse transcribed all isolated RNA, so they sequenced expressed TCRB transcripts. Profiled with immunoSEQ multiplex PCR; TCRdb holds only in-frame clones, not every one. The table includes about 41,000 clones, 65% to 80% detected once. Antigens of these TCRs are unknown. Sequencing used Tregs from blood. The source is a young man with type 1 diabetes. Some clones in this sample may be carry-over from other donors' samples.

This chain uses TRBV5-5 with TRBJ1-1; D may be TRBD1 (5 bases). This CDR3 spans 13 amino acids. CDR1 is SGHKS and CDR2 is YYEKEE in the germline V gene (reference sequence). V lost 3 bases, J lost 3 bases, and 9 bases lay in between. CDR3 nucleotide sequence: TGTGCCAGCAGCTACGGGGGGTACACTGAAGCTTTCTTT. This encodes CASSYGGYTEAFF.

The chain uses TRBV7-2 and TRBJ2-7; TRBD2 aligns across 10 bases. Germline loops: CDR1 SGHTA, CDR2 FQGNSA. The J segment lost 4 bases and the V segment lost 1 base, leaving 4 bases of the junction unmatched. The CDR3 is 15 residues long. CDR3 loop: CASSLDGTSAYEQYF. The CDR3 DNA reads as TGTGCCAGCAGCTTAGACGGGACTAGCGCTTACGAGCAGTACTTC.

The rearrangement joins TRBV19 to TRBJ1-2; 8 positions agree with TRBD1. Germline V gene sequence: CDR1 LNHDA, CDR2 SQIVND (reference sequence). The V and J ends lost 10 bases and 8 bases, in that order; junction bases with no gene match: 6. This CDR3 spans 11 amino acids. CDR3 amino acids: CATWTGQGYTF. The CDR3 DNA follows: TGTGCCACCTGGACAGGGCAGGGCTACACCTTC.

V is TRBV5-4 and J is TRBJ2-7; 7 nucleotides line up with TRBD2. The trim removed 2 bases at V and 5 bases at J, leaving 4 bases unmatched. This CDR3 is 13 amino acids long. Germline lookup yields CDR1 SGHNT and CDR2 YYREEE (reference sequence). DNA of the CDR3: TGTGCCAGCAGCTTACCAGGGAGGGACGAGCAGTACTTC. This codes for CASSLPGRDEQYF.

The J gene is TRBJ1-2, the V gene TRBV7-2; D gene uncertain. V lost 1 base to trimming and J lost 5 bases, with 11 bases between them. CDR3 length: 14 residues. Looked up from germline, CDR1 is SGHTA and CDR2 is FQGNSA. The CDR3 DNA follows: TGTGCCAGCAGCTTAGGATTCGTGAGTTATGGCTACACCTTC. Translated, it gives CASSLGFVSYGYTF. The full variable domain, completed using reference TRBV7-2 and TRBJ1-2, is GAGVSQSPSNKVTEKGKDVELRCDPISGHTALYWYRQSLGQGLEFLIYFQGNSAPDKSGLPSDRFSAERTGGSVSTLTIQRTQQEDSAVYLCASSLGFVSYGYTFGSGTRLTVV.

CDR3 amino acids: CSVEGSSGGAQNEQFF. CDR3 DNA: TGCAGCGTTGAAGGAAGTAGCGGGGGGGCGCAGAATGAGCAGTTCTTC. J is TRBJ2-1 and V is TRBV29-1, with 11 bases fitting TRBD2. CDR1 SQVTM and CDR2 ANQGSEA come from the germline V gene. The CDR3 sequence is 16 residues long. V lost 1 base to trimming and J lost 7 bases; unmatched junction nucleotides: 9.

V and J are TRBV6-5 and TRBJ1-2; D may be TRBD1 (6 bases). The V end was cut by 0 bases, the J end by 3 bases, with 11 bases between. The CDR3 has 15 amino acids. Germline loops: CDR1 MNHEY, CDR2 SVGAGI. The CDR3 loop is CASSYSRGAYYGYTF. CDR3 in DNA: TGTGCCAGCAGTTACTCTCGGGGGGCCTACTATGGCTACACCTTC.

V and J are TRBV6-5 and TRBJ1-2, with D unresolved. This CDR3 region has 12 residues. Between the trimmed V and J ends, which lost 5 bases and 8 bases, there was a span of 12 bases. CDR1 is MNHEY and CDR2 is SVGAGI in the germline V gene. The CDR3 loop reads CASSRTGWGYTF. The DNA for the CDR3 is TGTGCCAGCAGTCGAACCGGTTGGGGCTACACCTTC.

The chain employs TRBV29-1 and TRBJ2-7, with TRBD1 matching 8 bases. CDR1 is SQVTM, CDR2 ANQGSEA, per germline. V was pared by 5 bases and J by 5 bases, with 5 bases of the junction left unmatched. This CDR3 is built from 12 residues. In nucleotides, the CDR3 is TGCAGCGTTCTGACAGGGGTGCACGAGCAGTACTTC. The encoded protein is CSVLTGVHEQYF.

CDR3 residues: CASSPLTGAAYEQYF. The CDR3 bases are TGTGCCAGCAGCCCCCTGACAGGGGCAGCCTACGAGCAGTACTTC. The chain employs TRBV6-6 and TRBJ2-7; 8 bases match TRBD1. Germline CDR1 and CDR2: MNHNY and SVGAGI (reference sequence). The CDR3 has 15 amino acids. The trim removed 6 bases at V and 2 bases at J, leaving 9 bases unmatched.

V is TRBV5-1 and J is TRBJ2-3; maybe TRBD2 (5 bases). V lost 1 base to trimming and J lost 2 bases, with 14 bases between them. This CDR3 is built from 16 residues. Germline V lookup: CDR1 SGHRS, CDR2 YFSETQ. CDR3 nucleotide sequence: TGCGCCAGCAGCTTGTCGGATTCGGGGTTCACAGATACGCAGTATTTT. Translation gives CASSLSDSGFTDTQYF.

The chain is built from TRBV5-1 and TRBJ2-5, with TRBD2 identical over 13 bases. The CDR3 loop spans 17 amino acids. Per the germline V gene, CDR1 is SGHRS and CDR2 is YFSETQ. The V gene end was trimmed by 0 bases and the J gene end by 0 bases; junction bases not matched to a gene: 2. The CDR3 region has the DNA TGCGCCAGCAGCTTGGGGGGACTAGCGGGGAACCAAGAGACCCAGTACTTC. It codes for CASSLGGLAGNQETQYF.

In its sample, this clone was seen once. This chain links TRBV6-5 with TRBJ1-2; the D gene is possibly TRBD1 (6 bases). Germline CDR1 and CDR2: MNHEY and SVGAGI. Trimming cost V 6 bases and J 8 bases, with 16 bases left between them. The CDR3 is made up of 13 amino acids. The CDR3 DNA sequence: TGTGCCAGCAGAAACACAGGGCCGGGGGGCTACACCTTC. Protein: CASRNTGPGGYTF.